This T cell receptor (beta chain) was found in a study of technical replicates of blood from several donors. V was pared by 5 bases and J by 7 bases, with 12 bases of the junction left unmatched. The CDR3 runs 15 residues. The V gene's germline CDR1 is SGHVS and CDR2 FNYEAQ. Assay used: immunoSEQ multiplex PCR; TCRdb lists only in-frame clones, some missing. Of roughly 60,000 clones listed, nearly 95% were seen once; the top ten hold more than 4%. V gene TRBV7-6 combines with J gene TRBJ2-7, with 9 bases aligning to TRBD2. The material sequenced was PBMCs. This clonotype was sampled from a human donor in good health. Some clones in this sample may be carry-over from other donors' samples. The CDR3 DNA follows: TGTGCCAGCAGCCTCGGGGTAGCGGGGGTCGGGGAGCAGTACTTC. As protein: CASSLGVAGVGEQYF.